The clone carrying this T cell receptor beta chain has just a few counts. These data belong to a study of identical twins. The CDR3 extends over 16 amino acids. Trimming shortened V by 0 bases and J by 2 bases, and 15 bases separated the two germline ends. The germline CDR1 and CDR2 sequences are DFQATT and SNEGSKA (reference sequence). TCRdb reprocessed the 5' RACE reads with MiXCR, giving one entry per CDR3 protein. The sample has fewer than 500,000 distinct CDR3 sequences, around 15% seen once. Another study also made use of these data, one on yellow fever vaccine responses in identical twins.

Material for sequencing was CD4+ T cells sorted from blood. The TCR comes from a woman aged 18-35 years in good health. This chain links TRBV20-1 with TRBJ2-3; D is undetermined. The CDR3 region is CSARDWDRRSTDTQYF. In DNA, the CDR3 is TGCAGTGCTAGAGATTGGGATAGACGTTCCACAGATACGCAGTATTTT.